The 30 T cell receptor beta chains below were found in one sample sequenced in a study of T cells in Graves' hyperthyroidism and ophthalmopathy. RNA transcripts were the template for amplifying TCR beta CDR3 regions. An initial round of RT-PCR targeting the TCR CDR3 relied on the HTBI primer set. TCRdb processed the multiplex PCR reads anew with MiXCR; each CDR3 protein has one entry. The sample has 650,000 to 700,000 distinct CDR3 sequences, 17% seen once. The material sequenced was blood. All receptors derive from a man between 50 and 59 years old with Graves' hyperthyroidism.

This clonotype was picked up many times. The chain combines TRBV28 with TRBJ1-1, with TRBD1 matching 7 bases. CDR1 MDHEN and CDR2 SYDVKM come from the germline V gene. CDR3 length: 13 residues. Unmatched junction bases numbered 15, after V lost 6 bases and J lost 14 bases. CDR3 in amino acids: CASSYGTARGCFF. The CDR3 DNA sequence: TGTGCCAGCAGCTACGGGACAGCTCGAGGGTGCTTCTTT.

This clonotype was picked up a small number of times. With a much larger clone just one base away, this may be a read error. V is TRBV27 and J is TRBJ2-7, with TRBD1 matching over 7 bases. Germline CDR1 reads MNHEY; CDR2 reads SMNVEV (reference sequence). The CDR3 is 14 amino acids. In nucleotides, the CDR3 is TGTGCCGGCAGTACTCGACAGGGTACCTACGAGCAGTACTTC. Protein sequence: CAGSTRQGTYEQYF.

This clonotype was seen more than once but under ten times. The rearrangement links TRBV6-5 to TRBJ2-1; 7 positions agree with TRBD1. Unmatched junction bases numbered 8, after V lost 0 bases and J lost 9 bases. The CDR3 is 15 residues long. Germline lookup yields CDR1 MNHEY and CDR2 SVGAGI. The chain's CDR3 is CASSYSRTGRGEQFF. CDR3 sequence (DNA): TGTGCCAGCAGTTACTCTAGGACAGGTAGGGGTGAGCAGTTCTTC.

This clonotype was counted only a few times. The CDR3 carries no conserved terminal phenylalanine or tryptophan, so it likely arises from a read error. V and J are TRBV5-1 and TRBJ1-2; D call uncertain. V was clipped by 0 bases and J by 1 base, with 13 bases between them. Per germline, CDR1 SGHRS and CDR2 YFSETQ. This CDR3 region has 16 residues. The CDR3 DNA follows: TGCGCCAGCAGCTTGGAAGCAGAGACTTATAACTATGGCTACACCCTC. Translating it yields CASSLEAETYNYGYTL.

The chain has TRBV5-1 and TRBJ1-6, with 7 bases that match TRBD1. Germline assignment: CDR1 SGHRS and CDR2 YFSETQ. The trim removed 0 bases at V and 7 bases at J, leaving 7 bases unmatched. The CDR3 covers 16 residues. In DNA, the CDR3 is TGCGCCAGCAGCTTGGAAGTATCACAGGGGAATTCACCCCTCCACTTT. Residues: CASSLEVSQGNSPLHF.

The CDR3 region is CASRALGLAAYNEQFF. The DNA of the CDR3 is TGTGCCAGCAGAGCTCTGGGACTAGCGGCCTACAATGAGCAGTTCTTC. The rearrangement uses TRBV6-1 and TRBJ2-1, with 11 bases that match TRBD2. Germline V CDR1 and CDR2: MNHNS, SASEGT. The CDR3 contains 16 residues. Losses at the gene ends were 6 bases for V and 2 bases for J; bases not matched to a gene: 6.

V usage is TRBV6-2 or TRBV6-3 and J usage is TRBJ1-1, with D perhaps TRBD1 (6 bases). Trimming took 2 bases from V and 3 from J, leaving 16 bases between them. This CDR3 is 16 amino acids long. Germline V gene lookup returns CDR1 MNHEY and CDR2 SVGEGT. CDR3 loop: CASSYGGGGLYTEAFF. The CDR3 nucleotides read TGTGCCAGCAGTTACGGCGGAGGGGGACTTTACACTGAAGCTTTCTTT.

The gene calls are TRBV24-1 and TRBJ2-7; perhaps TRBD2 as D (5 bases). Germline V CDR1 and CDR2: KGHDR, SFDVKD. This CDR3 contains 14 residues. The V and J ends lost 3 bases and 2 bases respectively, with 10 bases between them. The CDR3 is CATSDTGSTYEQYF. The CDR3 DNA reads as TGTGCCACCAGTGATACGGGGTCAACCTACGAGCAGTACTTC.

Comments on this clonotype: The junction does not match germline at one end; this may be a read error. J is TRBJ2-1 and V is TRBV6-2 or TRBV6-3, with 13 bases fitting TRBD2. The CDR3 totals 13 residues. The germline gives CDR1 MNHEY, CDR2 SVGEGT. The CDR3 here is CTSWTSGRDEQFF. CDR3 in DNA: TGTACCAGCTGGACTAGCGGGAGAGATGAGCAGTTCTTC.

This clonotype was observed many times. The chain couples TRBV2 to TRBJ2-7; D is perhaps TRBD1 (6 bases). From germline, CDR1 is SNHLY and CDR2 FYNNEI. V lost 4 bases and J lost 3, with 10 bases in between. The CDR3 consists of 13 residues. The CDR3 nucleotides are TGTGCCAGCAGTGTCGGGACAAACTACGAGCAGTACTTC. Protein product: CASSVGTNYEQYF.

In its sample, this clonotype was seen many times. This chain uses TRBV30 with TRBJ1-4; a weak D match, TRBD1 (5 bases). V was clipped by 4 bases and J by 7 bases, with 13 bases between them. The CDR3 has 13 residues. Germline V gene data show CDR1 as GTSNPN and CDR2 as SVGIG (reference sequence). The CDR3 sequence: CAWNRDGGEKLFF. The CDR3 DNA sequence: TGTGCCTGGAATCGGGACGGAGGTGAAAAACTGTTTTTT.

This clonotype was counted between two and nine times. J is TRBJ2-5 and V is TRBV6-8; possible D gene TRBD2, 5 bases. Germline-derived CDR1 and CDR2 are MNHGY and SAAAGT. V dropped 4 bases and J dropped 5 bases, with 14 bases sitting between them. The length of the CDR3 is 14 residues. CDR3 sequence: CASSSRGPWETQYF. CDR3 DNA sequence: TGTGCCAGCAGTTCTCGGGGTCCTTGGGAGACCCAGTACTTC.

J is TRBJ1-5 and V is TRBV28; 8 bases align to TRBD1. The trim removed 5 bases at V and 1 base at J, leaving 10 bases unmatched. This CDR3 spans 17 amino acids. CDR1 and CDR2 from the germline V gene are MDHEN and SYDVKM. CDR3 coding DNA: TGTGCCAGCAGTCTACCGGACAGGGCGGTGAGCAATCAGCCCCAGCATTTT. Protein product: CASSLPDRAVSNQPQHF. The full variable domain, completed using reference TRBV28 and TRBJ1-5, is DVKVTQSSRYLVKRTGEKVFLECVQDMDHENMFWYRQDPGLGLRLIYFSYDVKMKEKGDIPEGYSVSREKKERFSLILESASTNQTSMYLCASSLPDRAVSNQPQHFGDGTRLSIL.

This clonotype appeared many times. This chain joins TRBV11-2 and TRBJ2-5, with D unresolved. Germline lookup yields CDR1 SGHAT and CDR2 FQNNGV. The CDR3 extends over 15 amino acids. The ends were cut back, 7 bases at V and 5 bases at J, with 20 bases in the middle. CDR3 protein: CASKYRFGLVETQYF. The DNA of the CDR3 is TGTGCCAGCAAGTACCGTTTCGGCCTGGTGGAGACCCAGTACTTC. Full variable domain (remainder filled in from reference TRBV11-2 and TRBJ2-5): EAGVAQSPRYKIIEKRQSVAFWCNPISGHATLYWYQQILGQGPKLLIQFQNNGVVDDSQLPKDRFSAERLKGVDSTLKIQPAKLEDSAVYLCASKYRFGLVETQYFGPGTRLLVL.

This clonotype was picked up a small number of times. The CDR3 loop reads CASTKRGAAYEQYF. CDR3 in DNA: TGCGCCAGCACCAAACGGGGAGCCGCCTACGAGCAGTACTTC. The rearrangement links TRBV10-1 to TRBJ2-7; D perhaps matches TRBD2 (5 bases). Germline CDR1 is WNHNN and CDR2 is SYGVQD (reference sequence). The CDR3 loop spans 14 amino acids. V lost 7 bases and J 2 bases, leaving 15 bases between the germline ends.

This chain links TRBV28 with TRBJ1-6; 9 positions agree with TRBD1. CDR3 length: 15 residues. Germline V gene lookup returns CDR1 MDHEN and CDR2 SYDVKM. Unmatched junction bases numbered 7, after V lost 3 bases and J lost 10 bases. CDR3 amino acids: CASSFFGTGKSPLHF. In DNA form, the CDR3 reads TGTGCCAGCAGTTTCTTTGGGACAGGGAAATCACCCCTCCACTTT.

This clonotype was observed a handful of times. The chain combines TRBV20-1 with TRBJ1-2; possibly TRBD1 for D (6 bases). CDR1 and CDR2 (germline): DFQATT, SNEGSKA (reference sequence). Trimming shortened V by 3 bases and J by 7 bases, and 15 bases separated the two germline ends. This CDR3 is 13 amino acids long. The chain's CDR3 is CSARTGRIRGYTF. The CDR3 bases are TGCAGTGCTAGGACAGGCCGTATTCGTGGCTACACCTTC.

The CDR3 DNA reads TGTGCCAGTAGTATCCACCCGAATGGGGCAGATACGCAGTATTTT. This sequence encodes CASSIHPNGADTQYF. The gene calls are TRBV19 and TRBJ2-3; D gene uncertain. Germline CDR1 reads LNHDA; CDR2 reads SQIVND (reference sequence). V lost 3 bases, J lost 4 bases, and 14 bases lay in between. The CDR3 covers 15 residues.

The chain carries TRBV5-6 and TRBJ2-2, with D tentatively TRBD1 or TRBD2 (5 bases each). Trimming stripped 2 bases from V and 0 bases from J, with 11 bases between. The CDR3 length is 16 residues. Germline V lookup: CDR1 SGHDT, CDR2 YYEEEE. CDR3 in amino acids: CASSLLGAANTGELFF. In nucleotides, the CDR3 is TGTGCCAGCAGCTTACTAGGGGCTGCGAACACCGGGGAGCTGTTTTTT.

At least ten counts were recorded for this clonotype. DNA for the CDR3: TGTGCCAGCAGCTTCCGGACAGGGCGGACCTACGAGCAGTACTTC. It specifies CASSFRTGRTYEQYF. The gene calls are TRBV11-2 and TRBJ2-7; 8 bases fit TRBD1. Germline loops: CDR1 SGHAT, CDR2 FQNNGV. J lost 2 bases, V lost 3 bases, and 6 bases had no gene match. This CDR3 is built from 15 residues.

The table lists this clonotype with many counts. The genes are TRBV7-9 and TRBJ1-2; 7 bases line up with TRBD1. Germline V gene sequence: CDR1 SEHNR, CDR2 FQNEAQ (reference sequence). The CDR3 runs 14 residues. With V trimmed by 2 bases and J by 6 bases, 6 bases remained unmatched. The CDR3 loop reads CASSLSLTGNGYTF. Here the CDR3 DNA reads TGTGCCAGCAGCTTAAGTCTGACAGGGAATGGCTACACCTTC. The variable domain in full, completed from reference TRBV7-9 and TRBJ1-2, reads DTGVSQNPRHKITKRGQNVTFRCDPISEHNRLYWYRQTLGQGPEFLTYFQNEAQLEKSRLLSDRFSAERPKGSFSTLEIQRTEQGDSAMYLCASSLSLTGNGYTFGSGTRLTVV.

The chain is built from TRBV12-3 or TRBV12-4 and TRBJ2-5; TRBD2 might be the D (5 bases). CDR3 length: 13 amino acids. The germline V and J ends were trimmed by 3 bases and 5 bases, with 10 bases remaining between them. The CDR3 coding sequence is TGTGCCAGCAGTTTGGGGAGCTGGGAGACCCAGTACTTC. Its protein is CASSLGSWETQYF.

At least ten counts were recorded for this clonotype. The V and J genes are TRBV28 and TRBJ2-1; the match to TRBD1 covers 8 bases. CDR3 length equals 14 residues. Trimming removed 5 bases from V and 8 bases from J; junction bases left unmatched: 8. Germline V gene lookup returns CDR1 MDHEN and CDR2 SYDVKM. The CDR3 loop is CASSPRTGNDEQFF. CDR3 nucleotides: TGTGCCAGCAGTCCAAGGACAGGGAACGATGAGCAGTTCTTC.

As DNA, the CDR3 is TGTGCCAGCACCGCCTCTGGGACCTACGAGCAGTACTTC. This gives the protein CASTASGTYEQYF. The chain is built from TRBV6-1 and TRBJ2-7; no clear D. The CDR3 loop spans 13 amino acids. Germline V gives CDR1 MNHNS, CDR2 SASEGT. With 7 bases removed from V and 2 bases from J, the gap between germline ends came to 12 bases.

The chain combines TRBV4-1 with TRBJ1-1, with 7 bases lining up with TRBD1. Germline CDR1 MGHRA, CDR2 YSYEKL. The CDR3 covers 17 residues. Germline trimming cut 1 base from V and 3 bases from J; bases unmatched to any gene: 11. The CDR3 DNA reads as TGCGCCAGCAGCCAAGGGGGCAGGGGGGGTAGGTACACTGAAGCTTTCTTT. Translating gives CASSQGGRGGRYTEAFF.

This clonotype was observed many times. This chain connects TRBV28 to TRBJ2-1; 7 bases are shared with TRBD2. The CDR3 is made up of 13 amino acids. With V trimmed by 8 bases and J by 2 bases, 3 bases remained unmatched. Germline lookup yields CDR1 MDHEN and CDR2 SYDVKM. CDR3 residues: CASGRETYNEQFF. For the CDR3, the DNA is TGTGCCAGCGGGCGGGAGACCTACAATGAGCAGTTCTTC.

The gene calls are TRBV5-1 and TRBJ2-1; unclear D gene. V was trimmed by 2 bases and J by 6 bases, leaving 15 bases between them. Germline CDR1 reads SGHRS; CDR2 reads YFSETQ. The length of the CDR3 is 15 residues. In nucleotides, the CDR3 is TGCGCCAGCAGCTTCGGAGAGAACCCCGCCAATGAGCAGTTCTTC. Translated, it gives CASSFGENPANEQFF. Full variable domain (remainder filled in from reference TRBV5-1 and TRBJ2-1): KAGVTQTPRYLIKTRGQQVTLSCSPISGHRSVSWYQQTPGQGLQFLFEYFSETQRNKGNFPGRFSGRQFSNSRSEMNVSTLELGDSALYLCASSFGENPANEQFFGPGTRLTVL.

The gene calls are TRBV4-2 and TRBJ1-4, with TRBD1 matching 11 bases. V gave up 3 bases and J gave up 7 bases; unmatched junction bases: 4. The CDR3 totals 15 residues. Germline V CDR1 and CDR2: LGHNA, YNFKEQ. CDR3 region: CASSQGQGEIEKLFF. The CDR3 DNA sequence: TGTGCCAGCAGCCAGGGACAGGGGGAAATTGAAAAACTGTTTTTT.

V gene TRBV4-3 combines with J gene TRBJ1-2; D gene unclear. Germline values: CDR1 LGHNA, CDR2 YSLEER. CDR3 size: 13 residues. Trimming removed 1 base from V and 4 bases from J, with 7 bases in between. CDR3 nucleotide sequence: TGCGCCAGCAGCCAAGCGGGCGGCTATGGCTACACCTTC. It yields the protein CASSQAGGYGYTF.

Only a few counts were recorded for this clonotype. The V and J genes are TRBV9 and TRBJ2-2; no clear D gene. The germline V gene has CDR1 SGDLS and CDR2 YYNGEE. This CDR3 has 13 residues. Trimming removed 0 bases from V and 14 bases from J, with 14 bases in between. The CDR3 DNA is TGTGCCAGCAGCGTAGTTCCCCTTTGGGGACTGTTTTTT. Translated, it gives CASSVVPLWGLFF.